This T cell receptor (beta chain) was captured by sequencing in a study of blood T cell repertoires in COVID-19. Study as a whole: There were acute and convalescent COVID-19 samples, and they came from the United States, Italy and Spain. T cells, B-cell-depleted T cells, or PBMCs provided the cDNA or gDNA that served as material.

Per the original methods: Reference gene primers were amplified, and this amplification served to estimate nucleated cell counts. Clones were sequenced by immunoSEQ multiplex PCR, and TCRdb holds only the in-frame ones, with some missing. V, J and clone size are those of that table, while D and trimming were read from the DNA. The repertoire has 14,000 or so clones, 80% of them found once; the top ten carry 16%. Sample: peripheral blood. The source is a human donor in a cohort sampled during active COVID-19.

The CDR3 nucleotides read TGTGCCAGCAGTTTTACACCAATCTCCTACAATGAGCAGTTCTTC. Its translation is CASSFTPISYNEQFF. V gene TRBV28 combines with J gene TRBJ2-1; no clear D. This CDR3 is built from 15 residues. The V and J ends lost 3 bases and 0 bases respectively, with 9 bases between them. Germline V CDR1 and CDR2: MDHEN, SYDVKM.